The T cell receptor (beta chain) under discussion was sequenced for a study of cytomegalovirus exposure and HLA in healthy donors. The primer mix had 60 Vbeta and 13 Jbeta primers. Only in-frame clones appear in the TCRdb table, and some are missing; sequencing was by immunoSEQ multiplex PCR. Here the sample spans 200,000 or so clones, about 80% being singletons. General study results and limits: The authors judged a highly shared variant cluster likely a sequencing artifact. An analysis done earlier found most TCR beta V segments productive about 90% or about 30% of the time. Later on, an analysis found that several of the most significant clusters appeared to be linked to common viral pathogens, which included parvovirus B19.

The trim removed 6 bases at V and 4 bases at J, leaving 10 bases unmatched. This CDR3 is built from 15 residues. Germline values: CDR1 SQVTM, CDR2 ANQGSEA. A note on this clone: Antigen specificity is unknown. This CDR3 is also generated by other DNA sequences in the sample.

V is TRBV29-1 and J is TRBJ1-3; TRBD1 matches at 9 bases. The receptor was derived from a woman under 30 in good health and CMV-seropositive. Sample: PBMCs. CDR3 sequence (DNA): TGCAGCGTAACCGGGGACAGGGAAAGGGGAAACACCATATATTTT. This codes for CSVTGDRERGNTIYF.